The rows below give T cell receptor beta chains drawn from one sample of a study of T-cell memory formation after mild COVID-19. MiXCR, applied by TCRdb to the 5' RACE reads, yields one record per CDR3 protein. The repertoire consists of roughly 89,000 distinct CDR3 sequences, with roughly 16% occurring once and the leading ten covering approximately 40%. Sequencing was done on a sample of PBMCs or a T cell subset sorted from them (not recorded which). The receptors here all came from a man in his late teens or twenties who had mild COVID-19 (a few samples of this study predate the infection). Cell type and time point are not known. Each CDR3 is given with its conserved first and last residue. The D gene is left open where the match is weak. The size of a clone is reported for some rows only, either as once, few or many, or as a class for expanded clones.

abundance	v_gene	d_gene	j_gene	CDR3aa	CDR3nt
many	TRBV12-3/TRBV12-4	-	TRBJ2-1	CASSSPGNEQFF	TGTGCCAGCAGTTCCCCGGGCAATGAGCAGTTCTTC
-	TRBV20-1	-	TRBJ2-1	CSAPSRGGYNEQFF	TGCAGTGCTCCATCTAGGGGAGGATACAATGAGCAGTTCTTC
-	TRBV7-2	TRBD2	TRBJ2-1	CASSFPASAGGLWNEQFF	TGTGCCAGCAGCTTCCCCGCTTCCGCGGGGGGGCTGTGGAATGAGCAGTTCTTC
-	TRBV29-1	TRBD1	TRBJ1-5	CSVATGLSQPQHF	TGCAGCGTGGCGACAGGGCTTTCACAGCCCCAGCATTTT
few	TRBV20-1	TRBD1	TRBJ2-1	CSAPPGQGYEQFF	TGCAGTGCTCCTCCGGGACAGGGTTATGAGCAGTTCTTC
-	TRBV6-2/TRBV6-3	-	TRBJ2-1	CASSSVVRDEQFF	TGTGCCAGCAGTTCGGTCGTCCGGGATGAGCAGTTCTTC
-	TRBV2	TRBD2	TRBJ2-5	CASSTSGAYQETQYF	TGTGCCAGCAGTACTAGCGGGGCCTACCAAGAGACCCAGTACTTC
few	TRBV7-2	TRBD2	TRBJ2-3	CASSFPGGGHTDTQYF	TGTGCCAGCAGCTTTCCGGGCGGGGGGCACACAGATACGCAGTATTTT
few	TRBV6-5	-	TRBJ1-1	CASSYSGGINTEAFF	TGTGCCAGCAGTTACTCCGGAGGCATTAACACTGAAGCTTTCTTT
few	TRBV20-1	-	TRBJ1-1	CSARDSGLGAFF	TGCAGTGCTAGAGATTCCGGGTTGGGAGCTTTCTTT
-	TRBV3-1	-	TRBJ2-3	CASSQGHFKTSTDTQYF	TGTGCCAGCAGCCAAGGCCATTTCAAGACTAGCACAGATACGCAGTATTTT
-	TRBV4-2	TRBD2	TRBJ2-1	CASSPLLAGAGGEQFF	TGTGCCAGCAGCCCCTTACTAGCGGGGGCAGGCGGTGAGCAGTTCTTC
few	TRBV27	-	TRBJ1-2	CASSFFGEGTDGYTF	TGTGCCAGCAGTTTTTTCGGGGAGGGTACAGATGGCTACACCTTC
few	TRBV12-3/TRBV12-4	-	TRBJ1-1	CASSPDPGATEAFF	TGTGCCAGCAGCCCCGACCCGGGAGCAACTGAAGCTTTCTTT
many	TRBV5-1	TRBD1	TRBJ2-7	CASSAPGQGKYEQYF	TGCGCCAGCAGCGCCCCGGGACAGGGTAAATACGAGCAGTACTTC
many	TRBV11-2	TRBD2	TRBJ2-5	CASRHSGGAAETQYF	TGTGCCAGCAGACATAGCGGGGGGGCTGCAGAGACCCAGTACTTC
many	TRBV7-6	-	TRBJ2-5	CASSLDGQVIETQYF	TGTGCCAGCAGCTTAGACGGGCAGGTGATTGAGACCCAGTACTTC
-	TRBV14	TRBD1	TRBJ1-3	CASSQKYRGRGNTIYF	TGTGCCAGCAGCCAAAAATACAGGGGGCGAGGAAACACCATATATTTT
-	TRBV19	TRBD1	TRBJ1-1	CASSLTGGFTEAFF	TGTGCCAGTAGTTTGACAGGGGGCTTCACTGAAGCTTTCTTT
few	TRBV20-1	-	TRBJ1-6	CSARDLTNRGSPLHF	TGCAGTGCTAGAGACCTGACTAACCGGGGGTCACCCCTCCACTTT
-	TRBV18	-	TRBJ2-7	CASSFGGIYEQYF	TGTGCCAGCTCATTTGGTGGTATCTACGAGCAGTACTTC
many	TRBV3-1	TRBD2	TRBJ2-7	CASRSSGSSYEQYF	TGTGCCAGCCGTTCTAGCGGAAGCTCCTACGAGCAGTACTTC
-	TRBV5-1	-	TRBJ1-1	CASCPLHPNTEAFF	TGCGCCAGCTGTCCACTCCATCCGAACACTGAAGCTTTCTTT
few	TRBV3-1	TRBD1	TRBJ2-7	CASRYKVGQLAYEQYF	TGTGCCAGCAGATACAAGGTGGGACAGCTAGCCTACGAGCAGTACTTC
-	TRBV10-3	-	TRBJ2-7	CAISDPDHSSYEQYF	TGTGCCATCAGTGATCCGGACCATAGCTCCTACGAGCAGTACTTC
many	TRBV4-3	-	TRBJ2-3	CASSQVGVDTDTQYF	TGCGCCAGCAGCCAAGTGGGGGTCGATACAGATACGCAGTATTTT
few	TRBV5-1	TRBD1	TRBJ2-2	CASSWTGLFNTGELFF	TGCGCCAGCAGCTGGACAGGGCTCTTCAACACCGGGGAGCTGTTTTTT
few	TRBV5-1	-	TRBJ2-7	CASSQAPPGGGVGYEQYF	TGCGCCAGCAGTCAAGCCCCGCCGGGCGGAGGGGTAGGCTACGAGCAGTACTTC
-	TRBV20-1	-	TRBJ2-3	CSAKMNGGLVDTQYF	TGCAGTGCGAAGATGAATGGGGGGCTAGTTGATACGCAGTATTTT
-	TRBV28	TRBD2	TRBJ2-3	CASSLSRASGSSTDTQYF	TGTGCCAGCAGTTTAAGTAGGGCTAGCGGCTCTAGCACAGATACGCAGTATTTT
-	TRBV5-1	-	TRBJ2-7	CASSLRANEQYF	TGCGCCAGCAGCTTACGAGCAAACGAGCAGTACTTC
-	TRBV12-5	-	TRBJ2-1	CASGSGEINEQFF	TGTGCTAGTGGCTCAGGGGAAATCAATGAGCAGTTCTTC
many	TRBV7-8	-	TRBJ2-3	CASSLAGTERPQYF	TGTGCCAGCAGCTTAGCAGGGACGGAGAGGCCTCAGTATTTT
few	TRBV5-1	TRBD1	TRBJ2-5	CASRNRGPGETQYF	TGCGCCAGCAGGAACAGGGGGCCTGGAGAGACCCAGTACTTC
-	TRBV7-9	-	TRBJ2-7	CASSLSTYEQYF	TGTGCCAGCAGCTTAAGTACCTACGAGCAGTACTTC
-	TRBV6-2/TRBV6-3	TRBD1	TRBJ2-1	CASSPDRAYNEQFF	TGTGCCAGCAGCCCGGACAGGGCTTACAATGAGCAGTTCTTC
many	TRBV29-1	-	TRBJ1-2	CSVDFVADPHGYTF	TGCAGCGTTGATTTTGTGGCAGACCCTCATGGCTACACCTTC
many	TRBV9	-	TRBJ2-1	CASSVEDSYNEQFF	TGTGCCAGCAGCGTAGAGGACTCCTACAATGAGCAGTTCTTC
few	TRBV14	-	TRBJ2-4	CASSQGLAKNIQYF	TGTGCCAGCAGCCAGGGGCTAGCCAAAAACATTCAGTACTTC
many	TRBV24-1	TRBD2	TRBJ2-1	CATSGGGYRNEQFF	TGTGCCACCAGTGGCGGGGGGTATAGGAATGAGCAGTTCTTC
few	TRBV7-3	-	TRBJ2-2	CASSFGGGMEELFF	TGTGCCAGCAGCTTTGGGGGCGGCATGGAGGAGCTGTTTTTT
-	TRBV10-3	-	TRBJ1-6	CAISELDTSPLHF	TGTGCCATCAGTGAGTTAGATACTTCACCCCTCCACTTT
-	TRBV12-3/TRBV12-4	-	TRBJ2-7	CASRQQPGQIYEQYF	TGTGCCAGCAGACAACAGCCGGGACAAATCTACGAGCAGTACTTC
few	TRBV7-8	-	TRBJ1-1	CASSVSTENTEAFF	TGTGCCAGCAGCGTCTCGACGGAGAACACTGAAGCTTTCTTT
-	TRBV11-2	-	TRBJ1-3	CASSLAAYSVNTIYF	TGTGCCAGCAGCTTAGCCGCATACTCTGTAAACACCATATATTTT
-	TRBV11-2	-	TRBJ1-1	CASSYPMNTEAFF	TGTGCCAGCAGCTACCCGATGAACACTGAAGCTTTCTTT
-	TRBV4-3	-	TRBJ2-2	CASSQYVTNTGELFF	TGCGCCAGCAGCCAATACGTAACGAACACCGGGGAGCTGTTTTTT
few	TRBV5-1	TRBD1	TRBJ2-1	CASSTQGAGTYNEQFF	TGCGCCAGCAGCACGCAGGGGGCAGGAACCTACAATGAGCAGTTCTTC
many	TRBV6-5	TRBD2	TRBJ2-1	CASSQGTSRGNEQFF	TGTGCCAGCAGTCAAGGGACTAGTCGAGGGAATGAGCAGTTCTTC
many	TRBV11-2	-	TRBJ2-5	CASSLGLRHKETQYF	TGTGCCAGCAGCTTAGGCTTGCGACACAAAGAGACCCAGTACTTC
-	TRBV9	TRBD2	TRBJ2-5	CASSAVPGGQETQYF	TGTGCCAGCAGCGCAGTTCCGGGGGGCCAAGAGACCCAGTACTTC
-	TRBV3-1	-	TRBJ1-1	CASGVGSGTEAFF	TGTGCCAGCGGCGTCGGGTCCGGCACTGAAGCTTTCTTT
-	TRBV11-2	TRBD1	TRBJ2-3	CASSPRMTGGWTDTQYF	TGTGCCAGCAGCCCCAGAATGACAGGGGGTTGGACAGATACGCAGTATTTT
few	TRBV7-2	TRBD1	TRBJ2-7	CASSLLDTGGHEQYF	TGTGCCAGCAGCTTACTCGATACAGGGGGCCACGAGCAGTACTTC
few	TRBV27	-	TRBJ1-2	CASSFGGLDGYTF	TGTGCCAGCAGTTTTGGTGGGTTGGATGGCTACACCTTC
many	TRBV4-1	TRBD1	TRBJ2-3	CASSQETGGAYTQYF	TGCGCCAGCAGCCAAGAGACAGGGGGCGCGTATACGCAGTATTTT
many	TRBV4-3	TRBD1	TRBJ1-5	CASSQDWTGGQPQHF	TGCGCCAGCAGCCAAGACTGGACAGGGGGGCAGCCCCAGCATTTT
few	TRBV7-8	TRBD2	TRBJ2-1	CASSLSGGRLDNEQFF	TGTGCCAGCAGCCTATCGGGGGGGAGATTGGACAATGAGCAGTTCTTC
-	TRBV6-2/TRBV6-3	-	TRBJ1-2	CASTDRRRGYGYTF	TGTGCCAGCACAGATAGGCGACGGGGCTATGGCTACACCTTC